This T cell receptor beta chain was sequenced for a study of blood T cell repertoires in COVID-19. Whole-study context: The United States, Italy and Spain provided the acute and convalescent COVID-19 samples. Sources were T cells, B-cell-depleted T cells, or PBMCs; the material itself was cDNA or gDNA.

V was clipped by 1 base and J by 0 bases, with 12 bases between them. The CDR3 contains 16 residues. Germline V lookup: CDR1 SGHRS, CDR2 YFSETQ. In the original workflow: Quantification of nucleated cells was approximated via reference gene primer amplification. Clones were read by immunoSEQ multiplex PCR, and TCRdb kept only the in-frame ones, dropping some. V and J calls and clone size come straight from that table; D and trimming were deduced from the DNA. This repertoire shows 200,000 to 300,000 clones, approximately 89% found once; its top ten account for around 10%. This rearrangement joins TRBV5-1 to TRBJ2-3; maybe TRBD1 (5 bases). The sample taken for sequencing was peripheral blood. This sequence originates from a man in his forties who had recovered from COVID-19. CDR3 amino acids: CASSLQGWGSTDTQYF. CDR3 DNA: TGCGCCAGCAGCTTGCAGGGTTGGGGTAGCACAGATACGCAGTATTTT.